Below, 16 T cell receptor beta chains from the same sample are listed, as sequenced in a study of OX40 agonist ivuxolimab in advanced cancers. The method was immunoSEQ multiplex PCR; TCRdb's version includes in-frame clones alone and lacks a portion of them. Of 65,000 to 75,000 clones listed, roughly 80% are singletons. The starting material was CD4+ or CD8+ T cells sorted from blood, obtained in a trial of the OX40 agonist ivuxolimab. All receptors come from an adult with an advanced solid tumor such as melanoma, head and neck, liver or kidney cancer.

This clone was seen a handful of times. This chain connects TRBV5-4 to TRBJ1-2, with D hard to call. V was pared by 0 bases and J by 4 bases, with 10 bases between. The germline V gene encodes CDR1 SGHNT and CDR2 YYREEE (reference sequence). The CDR3 covers 14 residues. The CDR3 loop reads CASSLAGGFYGYTF. Here the CDR3 DNA reads TGTGCCAGCAGCTTGGCCGGAGGGTTCTATGGCTACACCTTC.

This chain links TRBV18 with TRBJ2-1; 8 bases align to TRBD1. Per germline, CDR1 KGHSH and CDR2 LQKENI. This CDR3 contains 15 residues. V lost 5 bases to trimming and J lost 10 bases; unmatched junction nucleotides: 13. The CDR3 sequence is CASSSGTGPQTEQFF. The CDR3 region has the DNA TGTGCCAGCTCATCTGGGACAGGCCCGCAGACGGAGCAGTTCTTC.

CDR3 region: CASRYFQEADTQYF. The CDR3 DNA is TGTGCCAGCAGATATTTTCAGGAGGCAGATACGCAGTATTTT. This chain links TRBV5-4 with TRBJ2-3, with D tentatively TRBD2 (5 bases). Per germline, CDR1 SGHNT and CDR2 YYREEE (reference sequence). The CDR3 spans 14 residues. The V end lost 5 bases, the J end lost 4 bases, and 14 bases lay between the germline ends.

V usage is TRBV6-6 and J usage is TRBJ1-1; TRBD1 aligns across 7 bases. Trimming took 6 bases from V and 3 from J; bases not matched to a gene: 7. The CDR3 is 14 residues long. Per germline, CDR1 MNHNY and CDR2 SVGAGI (reference sequence). This CDR3 reads CASSWTRGYTEAFF. In DNA, the CDR3 is TGTGCCAGCAGCTGGACCAGGGGGTACACTGAAGCTTTCTTT.

The CDR3, as DNA: TGCGCCAGCAGCTTTCAGATCAGCTCCTACAATGAGCAGTTCTTC. This sequence encodes CASSFQISSYNEQFF. The chain links TRBV5-1 to TRBJ2-1; D gene uncertain. CDR1 and CDR2 from the germline V gene are SGHRS and YFSETQ. The V gene lost 2 bases and the J gene lost 0 bases, with 9 bases spanning the gap. The CDR3 extends over 15 amino acids.

The V and J genes are TRBV7-2 and TRBJ1-1; D is undetermined. Per the germline V gene, CDR1 is SGHTA and CDR2 is FQGNSA. This CDR3 contains 13 residues. The V and J ends lost 6 bases and 6 bases respectively, with 14 bases between them. CDR3 amino acids: CASSVSARAEAFF. CDR3 coding DNA: TGTGCCAGCAGTGTCTCGGCGAGGGCTGAAGCTTTCTTT.

The genes are TRBV6-5 and TRBJ1-1; 8 bases line up with TRBD1. Germline V gives CDR1 MNHEY, CDR2 SVGAGI. This CDR3 has 15 amino acids. Trimming removed 6 bases from V and 5 bases from J; junction bases left unmatched: 11. CDR3 amino acids: CASRGPGGAGTEAFF. Here the CDR3 DNA reads TGTGCCAGCAGAGGTCCAGGGGGCGCAGGGACTGAAGCTTTCTTT.

This sequence joins TRBV28 and TRBJ1-5, with 7 bases aligning to TRBD1. V lost 1 base to trimming and J lost 9 bases; unmatched junction nucleotides: 9. This CDR3 has 15 residues. Per germline, CDR1 MDHEN and CDR2 SYDVKM. The CDR3 sequence is CASSLLRQGDGPQHF. DNA of the CDR3: TGTGCCAGCAGTTTATTAAGACAGGGCGATGGGCCCCAGCATTTT.

This clone was seen a handful of times. The chain is built from TRBV13 and TRBJ1-2; 10 positions match TRBD1. This CDR3 contains 13 residues. CDR1 and CDR2 (germline): PRHDT, FYEKMQ (reference sequence). With V trimmed by 4 bases and J by 7 bases, 3 bases remained unmatched. The CDR3 region is CASSSDRGLGYTF. The CDR3 DNA sequence: TGTGCCAGCAGCTCTGACAGGGGGCTTGGCTACACCTTC.

The rearrangement links TRBV5-6 to TRBJ2-5, with 10 bases identical to TRBD2. The CDR3 spans 16 residues. Germline loops: CDR1 SGHDT, CDR2 YYEEEE. V lost 3 bases to trimming and J lost 4 bases; unmatched junction nucleotides: 9. This chain's CDR3 is CASSWRGSGRRETQYF. CDR3 in DNA: TGTGCCAGCAGCTGGAGGGGTAGCGGGAGGAGAGAGACCCAGTACTTC.

This sequence joins TRBV5-1 and TRBJ1-5; D is possibly TRBD1 (5 bases). Germline CDR1 SGHRS, CDR2 YFSETQ. CDR3 length: 13 amino acids. Trimming stripped 1 base from V and 5 bases from J, with 7 bases between. CDR3 DNA: TGCGCCAGCAGCTTGCTGGGGGATCAGCCCCAGCATTTT. Amino acids: CASSLLGDQPQHF. Full variable domain (missing parts from reference TRBV5-1 and TRBJ1-5): KAGVTQTPRYLIKTRGQQVTLSCSPISGHRSVSWYQQTPGQGLQFLFEYFSETQRNKGNFPGRFSGRQFSNSRSEMNVSTLELGDSALYLCASSLLGDQPQHFGDGTRLSIL.

V is TRBV5-8 and J is TRBJ2-3, with 8 nucleotides matching TRBD1. The germline V gene encodes CDR1 SGHTS and CDR2 YDEGEE. V gave up 3 bases and J gave up 5 bases; unmatched junction bases: 11. The CDR3 has 16 amino acids. Here the CDR3 reads CASSSGQALAGDTQYF. The CDR3, as DNA: TGTGCCAGCAGCTCGGGACAGGCCCTTGCCGGAGATACGCAGTATTTT.

The gene calls are TRBV2 and TRBJ2-1; 7 positions agree with TRBD1. Per germline, CDR1 SNHLY and CDR2 FYNNEI. The CDR3 has 13 amino acids. J was trimmed by 6 bases and V by 3 bases; bases with no gene match: 2. The DNA for the CDR3 is TGTGCCAGCAGTGACCCAGGGGGCAATGAGCAGTTCTTC. It codes for CASSDPGGNEQFF.

The chain recombines TRBV29-1 with TRBJ2-5, with D perhaps TRBD1 (5 bases). V shed 0 bases and J shed 5 bases, with 13 bases lying between them. Germline V gene lookup returns CDR1 SQVTM and CDR2 ANQGSEA. The CDR3 is 14 amino acids. This CDR3 is CSVEDPRVRETQYF. The CDR3 DNA reads as TGCAGCGTTGAAGATCCCAGGGTTAGGGAGACCCAGTACTTC. The full variable domain, rest sourced from reference TRBV29-1 and TRBJ2-5, is SAVISQKPSRDICQRGTSLTIQCQVDSQVTMMFWYRQQPGQSLTLIATANQGSEATYESGFVIDKFPISRPNLTFSTLTVSNMSPEDSSIYLCSVEDPRVRETQYFGPGTRLLVL.

V gene TRBV30 combines with J gene TRBJ2-7; 7 positions agree with TRBD2. The germline CDR1 and CDR2 sequences are GTSNPN and SVGIG (reference sequence). Trimming removed 0 bases from V and 1 base from J; junction bases left unmatched: 6. There are 15 residues in the CDR3. The CDR3 is CAWSVLSGESYEQYV. CDR3 DNA: TGTGCCTGGAGTGTACTGAGCGGGGAGTCCTACGAGCAGTACGTC.

The gene calls are TRBV11-2 and TRBJ1-2, with 9 bases matching TRBD1. CDR1 SGHAT and CDR2 FQNNGV come from the germline V gene. Unmatched junction bases numbered 5, after V lost 5 bases and J lost 4 bases. The CDR3 sequence is 14 residues long. The CDR3 DNA reads TGTGCCAGCAGCATTACAGGGGGCGGCTATGGCTACACCTTC. It translates to CASSITGGGYGYTF.